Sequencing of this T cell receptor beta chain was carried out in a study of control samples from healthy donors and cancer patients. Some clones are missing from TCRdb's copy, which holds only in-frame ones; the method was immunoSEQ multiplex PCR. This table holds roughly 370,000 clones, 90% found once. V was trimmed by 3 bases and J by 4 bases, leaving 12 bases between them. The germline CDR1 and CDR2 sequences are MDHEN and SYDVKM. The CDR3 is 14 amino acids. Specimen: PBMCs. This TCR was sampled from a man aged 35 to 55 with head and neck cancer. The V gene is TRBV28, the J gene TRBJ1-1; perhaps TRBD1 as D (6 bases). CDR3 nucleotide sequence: TGTGCCAGCAGTTTCCCAGGGGCCAGCACTGAAGCTTTCTTT. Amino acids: CASSFPGASTEAFF.